This T cell receptor beta chain derives from a study of OX40 agonist ivuxolimab in advanced cancers. The method was immunoSEQ multiplex PCR; TCRdb's version includes in-frame clones alone and lacks a portion of them. Among about 90,000 clones listed, 90% were seen once. The CDR3 contains 15 residues. Looked up from germline, CDR1 is SGHTA and CDR2 is FQGTGA. V lost 4 bases and J lost 1, with 10 bases in between. This material consisted of CD4+ or CD8+ T cells sorted from blood, taken in a trial of the OX40 agonist ivuxolimab. The chain has TRBV7-3 and TRBJ2-2, with a weak D call TRBD1 (6 bases). This TCR was recovered from an adult with an advanced solid tumor such as melanoma, head and neck, liver or kidney cancer. CDR3 loop: CASSSGTLNTGELFF. The CDR3 DNA reads as TGTGCCAGCAGCTCCGGGACATTGAACACCGGGGAGCTGTTTTTT.